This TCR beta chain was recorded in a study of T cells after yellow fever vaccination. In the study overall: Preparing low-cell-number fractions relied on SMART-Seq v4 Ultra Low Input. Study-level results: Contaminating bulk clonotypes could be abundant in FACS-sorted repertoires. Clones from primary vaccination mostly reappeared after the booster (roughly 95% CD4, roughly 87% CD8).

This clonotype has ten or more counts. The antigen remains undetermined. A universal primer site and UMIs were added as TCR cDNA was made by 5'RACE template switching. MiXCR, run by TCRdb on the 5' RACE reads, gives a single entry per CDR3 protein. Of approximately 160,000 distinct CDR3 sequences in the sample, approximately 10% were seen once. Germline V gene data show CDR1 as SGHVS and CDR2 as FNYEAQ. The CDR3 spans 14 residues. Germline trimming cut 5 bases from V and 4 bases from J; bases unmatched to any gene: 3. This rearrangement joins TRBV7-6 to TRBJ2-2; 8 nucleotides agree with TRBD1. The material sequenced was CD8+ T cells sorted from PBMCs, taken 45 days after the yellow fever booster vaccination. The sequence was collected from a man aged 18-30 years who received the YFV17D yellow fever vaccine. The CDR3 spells CASSTRGPTGELFF. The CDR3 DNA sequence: TGTGCCAGCAGCACCAGGGGGCCCACCGGGGAGCTGTTTTTT.